The following is a T cell receptor beta chain sequence with its context. Antigen: not known. The CDR3 contains 17 residues. Germline V gives CDR1 SGHKS, CDR2 YYEKEE (reference sequence). The junction had 8 bases not matched to a gene; V was cut back by 0 bases and J by 0 bases. This sample is part of a study of cytomegalovirus exposure and HLA in healthy donors. Primers: 60 Vbeta forward and 13 Jbeta reverse. Repertoires were generated with immunoSEQ multiplex PCR, while TCRdb's copy carries only in-frame clones and drops some. The profile shows around 190,000 clones, around 77% of them singletons. Study-level findings and limits: Highly shared variants forming one cluster were likely a sequencing artifact. Later findings reportedly placed an Asian-associated ancestry cluster below the approximately 650-donor mean for N-insertions. Through in vitro validation, a few CMV-associated chains were shown to be specific for CMV antigens.

The sequence derives from a man aged 55 to 70 in good health and CMV-seronegative. The gene calls are TRBV5-5 and TRBJ1-1; 7 bases line up with TRBD1. Sequencing was done on a sample of PBMCs. The CDR3 nucleotides are TGTGCCAGCAGCTTGGGCCCAACAGGGGTTTTGAACACTGAAGCTTTCTTT. This gives the protein CASSLGPTGVLNTEAFF.